These 7 T cell receptor beta chains came from one sample sequenced in a study of shared clonotypes between healthy human individuals. Generated by immunoSEQ multiplex PCR, the TCRdb table keeps only in-frame clones and is missing some. Altogether over a million clones are present, about three quarters being singletons, with the ten largest covering about 1.5%. The specimen was memory CD4+ T cells sorted from blood. Subset: CD45RA-negative fraction. The receptors were gathered from a man younger than 35 in good health.

The rearrangement links TRBV4-3 to TRBJ2-4; D gene unclear. The length of the CDR3 is 15 residues. The V end lost 1 base, the J end lost 1 base, and 8 bases lay between the germline ends. Looked up from germline, CDR1 is LGHNA and CDR2 is YSLEER. The CDR3 nucleotides read TGCGCCAGCAGCCAAGGGTTATCGGCCAAAAACATTCAGTACTTC. This codes for CASSQGLSAKNIQYF.

Only one count was recorded for this clone. The chain has TRBV9 and TRBJ1-1; 7 bases are a match to TRBD1. With V trimmed by 3 bases and J by 5 bases, 10 bases remained unmatched. Per the germline V gene, CDR1 is SGDLS and CDR2 is YYNGEE. CDR3 length equals 15 residues. The CDR3 sequence is CASSGTGAPRTEAFF. CDR3 DNA sequence: TGTGCCAGCAGCGGAACAGGGGCCCCGCGGACTGAAGCTTTCTTT.

This chain joins TRBV28 and TRBJ2-7; D might be TRBD1 (5 bases). From germline, CDR1 is MDHEN and CDR2 SYDVKM. Trimming removed 7 bases from V and 1 base from J, with 5 bases in between. The CDR3 consists of 11 residues. In DNA form, the CDR3 reads TGTGCCAGCACAGGGTCCTACGAGCAGTACTTC. Translating gives CASTGSYEQYF. The variable domain in full, completed from reference TRBV28 and TRBJ2-7, reads DVKVTQSSRYLVKRTGEKVFLECVQDMDHENMFWYRQDPGLGLRLIYFSYDVKMKEKGDIPEGYSVSREKKERFSLILESASTNQTSMYLCASTGSYEQYFGPGTRLTVT.

The rearrangement joins TRBV27 to TRBJ2-7; 8 bases agree with TRBD1. The CDR3 has 16 amino acids. J was trimmed by 6 bases and V by 0 bases; bases with no gene match: 10. Looked up from germline, CDR1 is MNHEY and CDR2 is SMNVEV (reference sequence). As DNA, the CDR3 is TGTGCCAGCAGTTTATCCCTGACAGGGGACCCCCTCGAGCAGTACTTC. Translation gives CASSLSLTGDPLEQYF.

J is TRBJ1-3 and V is TRBV19; D may be TRBD1 (6 bases). The V end lost 4 bases, the J end lost 0 bases, and 13 bases lay between the germline ends. Germline lookup yields CDR1 LNHDA and CDR2 SQIVND (reference sequence). The CDR3 extends over 16 amino acids. The CDR3 DNA follows: TGTGCCAGTAGTACCGGCCGGACAGACTCTGGAAACACCATATATTTT. Its protein product is CASSTGRTDSGNTIYF.

The rearrangement joins TRBV4-1 to TRBJ2-7; tentative D call: TRBD2 (6 bases). Germline-derived CDR1 and CDR2 are MGHRA and YSYEKL. CDR3 length: 16 amino acids. The ends were cut back, 0 bases at V and 0 bases at J, with 12 bases in the middle. CDR3 residues: CASSQDFGGISYEQYF. In DNA, the CDR3 is TGCGCCAGCAGCCAAGATTTCGGGGGAATCTCCTACGAGCAGTACTTC.

V is TRBV7-2 and J is TRBJ2-1; D remains ambiguous. CDR1 is SGHTA, CDR2 FQGNSA, per germline. V was clipped by 3 bases and J by 10 bases, with 4 bases between them. CDR3 size: 10 residues. The CDR3 spells CASSFNEQFF. CDR3 nucleotide sequence: TGTGCCAGCAGCTTTAACGAGCAGTTCTTC.